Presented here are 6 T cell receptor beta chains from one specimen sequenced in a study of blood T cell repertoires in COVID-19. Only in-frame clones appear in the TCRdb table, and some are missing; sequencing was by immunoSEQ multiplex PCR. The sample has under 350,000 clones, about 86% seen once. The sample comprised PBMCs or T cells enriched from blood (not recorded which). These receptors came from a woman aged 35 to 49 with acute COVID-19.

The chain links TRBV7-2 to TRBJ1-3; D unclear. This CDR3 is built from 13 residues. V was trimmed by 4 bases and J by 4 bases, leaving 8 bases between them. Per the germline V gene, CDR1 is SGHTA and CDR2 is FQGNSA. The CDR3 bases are TGTGCCAGCAGCTCCTATAAAGGAAACACCATATATTTT. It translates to CASSSYKGNTIYF.

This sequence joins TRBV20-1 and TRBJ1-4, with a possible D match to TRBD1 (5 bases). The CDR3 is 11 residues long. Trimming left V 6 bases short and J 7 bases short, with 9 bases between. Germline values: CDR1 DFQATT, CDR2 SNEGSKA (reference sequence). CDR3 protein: CSAWGGEKLFF. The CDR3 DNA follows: TGCAGTGCCTGGGGCGGTGAAAAACTGTTTTTT.

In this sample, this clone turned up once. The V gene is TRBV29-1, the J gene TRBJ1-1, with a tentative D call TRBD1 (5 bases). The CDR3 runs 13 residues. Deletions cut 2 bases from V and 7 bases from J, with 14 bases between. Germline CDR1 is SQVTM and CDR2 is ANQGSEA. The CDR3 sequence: CSVENAQGFEAFF. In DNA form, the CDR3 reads TGCAGCGTTGAAAATGCCCAGGGATTTGAAGCTTTCTTT.

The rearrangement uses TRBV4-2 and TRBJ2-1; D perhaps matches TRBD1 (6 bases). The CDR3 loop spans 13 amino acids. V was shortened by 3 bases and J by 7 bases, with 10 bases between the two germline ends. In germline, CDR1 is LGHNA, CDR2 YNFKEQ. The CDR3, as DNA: TGTGCCAGCAGCCAGACAGGACCAAATGAGCAGTTCTTC. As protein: CASSQTGPNEQFF.

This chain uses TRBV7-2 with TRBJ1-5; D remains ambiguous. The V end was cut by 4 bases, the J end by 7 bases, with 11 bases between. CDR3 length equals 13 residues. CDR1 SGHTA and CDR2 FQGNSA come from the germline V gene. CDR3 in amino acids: CASSSYSSQPQHF. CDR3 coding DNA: TGTGCCAGCAGCTCCTACTCCTCACAGCCCCAGCATTTT. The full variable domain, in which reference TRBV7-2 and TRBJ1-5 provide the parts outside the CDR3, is GAGVSQSPSNKVTEKGKDVELRCDPISGHTALYWYRQSLGQGLEFLIYFQGNSAPDKSGLPSDRFSAERTGGSVSTLTIQRTQQEDSAVYLCASSSYSSQPQHFGDGTRLSIL.

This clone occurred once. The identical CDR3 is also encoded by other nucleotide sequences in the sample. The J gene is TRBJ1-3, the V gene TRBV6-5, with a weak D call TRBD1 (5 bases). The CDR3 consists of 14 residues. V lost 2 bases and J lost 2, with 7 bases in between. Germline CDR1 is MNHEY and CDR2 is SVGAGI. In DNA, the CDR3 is TGTGCCAGCAGTTACGGGGGGGCTGGAAACACCATATATTTT. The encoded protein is CASSYGGAGNTIYF.